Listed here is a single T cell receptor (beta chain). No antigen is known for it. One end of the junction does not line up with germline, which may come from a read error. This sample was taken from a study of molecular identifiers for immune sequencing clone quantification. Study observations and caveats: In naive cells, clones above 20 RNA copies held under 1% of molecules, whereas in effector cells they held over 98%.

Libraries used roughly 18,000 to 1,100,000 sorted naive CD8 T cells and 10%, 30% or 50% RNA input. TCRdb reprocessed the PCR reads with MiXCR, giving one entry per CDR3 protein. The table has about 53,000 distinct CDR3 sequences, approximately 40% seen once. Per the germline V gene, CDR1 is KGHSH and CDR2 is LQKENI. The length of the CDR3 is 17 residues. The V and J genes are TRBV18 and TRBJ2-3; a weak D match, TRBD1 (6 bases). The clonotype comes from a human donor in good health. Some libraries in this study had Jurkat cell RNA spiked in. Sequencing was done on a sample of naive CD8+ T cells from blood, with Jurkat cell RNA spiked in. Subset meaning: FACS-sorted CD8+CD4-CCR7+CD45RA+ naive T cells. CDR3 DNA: TGTGCCAGCTCTACCCCCGGGACATACAGCATCACAGATACGCAGAATTTT. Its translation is CASSTPGTYSITDTQNF.